Each of the 5 T cell receptor beta chains below was sequenced from the same sample in a study of T cells expressing NK-cell markers. TCRdb re-called the 5' RACE reads, yielding one record per CDR3 amino acid sequence without DNA. In all, the sample yields some 390,000 distinct CDR3 sequences. Sequenced: blood T cells: a sorted CD56 or NKG2C T cell subset, CD4+ or CD8+ T cells, or bulk PBMC T cells (not recorded which). Receptor source: a woman aged 45-65 years in good health.

The chain links TRBV29-1 to TRBJ2-3; no DNA is available, so the TRBD1 call from TCRdb remains unchecked. This CDR3 comprises 13 residues. The germline CDR1 and CDR2 sequences are SQVTM and ANQGSEA. The CDR3 reads CSVWGGSTDTQYF.

This chain uses TRBV12-5 with TRBJ2-7; as DNA is missing, the TRBD2 call by TCRdb cannot be tested. This CDR3 has 14 residues. Germline CDR1 and CDR2: LGHNT and FRNRAP. CDR3 in amino acids: CASGSAGASYEQYF.

The rearrangement joins TRBV27 to TRBJ2-1; TCRdb's D gene call, TRBD1, goes unchecked for lack of DNA. The CDR3 length is 15 residues. Germline CDR1 reads MNHEY; CDR2 reads SMNVEV (reference sequence). CDR3: CASSQGQSSYNEQFF.

The chain couples TRBV7-8 to TRBJ2-7. Germline-derived CDR1 and CDR2 are SGHVS and FQNEAQ. The CDR3 contains 17 residues. The CDR3 sequence: CASSLGVFGQVGYEQYF. The entire variable domain, with the rest obtained from reference TRBV7-8 and TRBJ2-7, is as follows: GAGVSQSPRYKVAKRGQDVALRCDPISGHVSLFWYQQALGQGPEFLTYFQNEAQLDKSGLPSDRFFAERPEGSVSTLKIQRTQQEDSAVYLCASSLGVFGQVGYEQYFGPGTRLTVT.

The chain uses TRBV27 and TRBJ2-1; the TRBD1 assignment by TCRdb is unverifiable without DNA. The germline CDR1 and CDR2 sequences are MNHEY and SMNVEV (reference sequence). This CDR3 region has 14 residues. CDR3: CATSRGPLSNEQFF.